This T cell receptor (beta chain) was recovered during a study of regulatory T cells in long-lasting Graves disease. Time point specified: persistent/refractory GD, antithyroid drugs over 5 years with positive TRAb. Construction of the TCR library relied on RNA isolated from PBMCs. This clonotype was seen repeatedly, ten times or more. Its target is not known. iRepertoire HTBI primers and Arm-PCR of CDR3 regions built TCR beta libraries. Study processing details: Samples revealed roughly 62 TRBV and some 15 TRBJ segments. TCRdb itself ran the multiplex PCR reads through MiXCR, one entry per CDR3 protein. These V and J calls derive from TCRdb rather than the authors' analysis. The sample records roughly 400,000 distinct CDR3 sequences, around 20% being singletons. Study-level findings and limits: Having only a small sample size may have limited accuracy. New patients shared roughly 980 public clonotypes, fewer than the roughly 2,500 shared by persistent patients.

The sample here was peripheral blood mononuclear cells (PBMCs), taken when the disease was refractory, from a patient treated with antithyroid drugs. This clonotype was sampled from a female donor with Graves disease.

The CDR3 DNA is TGTGCCAGCAGCCCCGATAGGGTGACCACTGAAGCTTTCTTT. Residues: CASSPDRVTTEAFF. J is TRBJ1-1 and V is TRBV11-2; D call uncertain. The V end was cut by 5 bases, the J end by 4 bases, with 14 bases between. The CDR3 runs 14 residues. Germline V gene lookup returns CDR1 SGHAT and CDR2 FQNNGV.